This T cell receptor beta chain was captured in a study of regulatory T cells in long-lasting Graves disease. Described time point: newly diagnosed GD, antithyroid drugs for less than 3 months. Scientists built the TCR library using RNA that was extracted from PBMCs. This clonotype was counted ten times or more. V lost 6 bases to trimming and J lost 4 bases, with 15 bases between them. This CDR3 spans 14 amino acids. Germline V gene data show CDR1 as SNHLY and CDR2 as FYNNEI. Construction of the TCR beta libraries employed iRepertoire HTBI primers in conjunction with Arm-PCR of CDR3 regions. TCRdb re-called the multiplex PCR reads with MiXCR, one entry per CDR3 protein. The sample shows roughly 410,000 distinct CDR3 sequences, about 15% of them seen only once. These records were also assigned to another study, of T cells in Graves' hyperthyroidism and ophthalmopathy.

This TCR was sampled from a woman in her thirties or forties with Graves disease. The sample here was peripheral blood mononuclear cells (PBMCs), taken at new diagnosis, from a patient treated with antithyroid drugs. The chain employs TRBV2 and TRBJ1-1; weak D call: TRBD1 (6 bases). CDR3 region: CASRDGQRVTEAFF. DNA for the CDR3: TGTGCCAGCAGGGACGGACAGCGGGTCACTGAAGCTTTCTTT. The full variable domain, its missing parts supplied by reference TRBV2 and TRBJ1-1, is EPEVTQTPSHQVTQMGQEVILRCVPISNHLYFYWYRQILGQKVEFLVSFYNNEISEKSEIFDDQFSVERPDGSNFTLKIRSTKLEDSAMYFCASRDGQRVTEAFFGQGTRLTVV.